Following are 24 T cell receptor beta chains from one sample sequenced in a study of T-cell memory formation after mild COVID-19 (dated by TCRdb to 2020 to 2023). Libraries were prepared through 5' RACE. TCRdb records Illumina NovaSeq 6000 as the sequencer. TCRdb took the public reads, trimmed them with fastp at Q25, ran MiXCR for clone calling and kept in-frame beta chains. Duplicate CDR3 protein sequences are folded into a single record with the most common DNA and genes. In this sample the table shows around 300,000 distinct CDR3 sequences, roughly 13% of which occur a single time. Roughly 21% of the sample is taken by the ten largest. Sequenced: PBMCs or a T cell subset sorted from them (not recorded which). The receptors derive from a man younger than 35 who had mild COVID-19 (a few samples of this study predate the infection). The sample titles of this study are shuffled in the database, so cell type and time point are left out; the donor was told from shared clones.

Only a few counts were recorded for this clonotype. The V and J genes are TRBV5-1 and TRBJ1-6; no definite D call. Trimming pared 0 bases from V and 9 bases from J, leaving 7 bases between. This CDR3 is built from 13 residues. Germline V gene sequence: CDR1 SGHRS, CDR2 YFSETQ. The CDR3, as DNA: TGCGCCAGCAGCTTGGAGGTAACTTCACCCCTCCACTTT. Its protein product is CASSLEVTSPLHF.

This chain connects TRBV7-9 to TRBJ2-5; 11 bases align to TRBD2. CDR3 size: 18 residues. The germline CDR1 and CDR2 sequences are SEHNR and FQNEAQ (reference sequence). V trimming: 4 bases; J trimming: 0 bases; junction bases outside the gene matches: 10. CDR3 loop: CASSSLTSGGLYQETQYF. The DNA for the CDR3 is TGTGCCAGCAGCTCCCTAACTAGCGGGGGCCTATACCAAGAGACCCAGTACTTC.

The chain uses TRBV6-5 and TRBJ2-1; D not certain. CDR1 and CDR2 from the germline V gene are MNHEY and SVGAGI. The CDR3 is 16 residues long. Trimming removed 2 bases at V and 6 bases at J, with 17 bases between. CDR3 protein: CASSYKGSPSFNEQFF. The CDR3 nucleotides are TGTGCCAGCAGTTACAAGGGTAGTCCTAGTTTCAATGAGCAGTTCTTC.

This clonotype has a handful of counts. The rearrangement uses TRBV6-2 or TRBV6-3 and TRBJ2-7, with D possibly being TRBD2 (6 bases). Trimming cost V 8 bases and J 2 bases, with 19 bases left between them. The CDR3 extends over 15 amino acids. The germline CDR1 and CDR2 sequences are MNHEY and SVGEGT. As DNA, the CDR3 is TGTGCCAGCCAGGCCCCAGCGGGCCGGACCTACGAGCAGTACTTC. This sequence encodes CASQAPAGRTYEQYF.

J is TRBJ2-2 and V is TRBV12-3 or TRBV12-4, with TRBD2 as a possible D gene (5 bases). The CDR3 length is 15 residues. With 6 bases removed from V and 1 base from J, the gap between germline ends came to 12 bases. DNA of the CDR3: TGTGCCAGCAGGGTCGGGGTGATGAACACCGGGGAGCTGTTTTTT. It encodes CASRVGVMNTGELFF.

This clonotype was recorded at least ten times. This chain links TRBV11-2 with TRBJ2-1; D unresolved. This CDR3 comprises 12 residues. Trimming shortened V by 3 bases and J by 2 bases, and 2 bases separated the two germline ends. Germline V CDR1 and CDR2: SGHAT, FQNNGV. Here the CDR3 DNA reads TGTGCCAGCAGCTTTACCTACAATGAGCAGTTCTTC. Protein: CASSFTYNEQFF.

V and J are TRBV6-2 or TRBV6-3 and TRBJ1-2; TRBD1 is a possible D gene (5 bases). The germline CDR1 and CDR2 sequences are MNHEY and SVGEGT. The germline V and J ends were trimmed by 6 bases and 1 base, with 9 bases remaining between them. The CDR3 length is 13 residues. The CDR3 spells CASSREFNYGYTF. CDR3 sequence (DNA): TGTGCCAGCAGCAGGGAGTTTAACTATGGCTACACCTTC.

This clonotype was seen a handful of times. The CDR3 here is CASSFQGSYNEQFF. The CDR3, as DNA: TGTGCCAGCAGCTTCCAGGGGTCCTACAATGAGCAGTTCTTC. The V gene is TRBV7-6, the J gene TRBJ2-1; the D gene is possibly TRBD1 (6 bases). This CDR3 is built from 14 residues. Trimming shortened V by 3 bases and J by 1 base, and 7 bases separated the two germline ends. The V gene's germline CDR1 is SGHVS and CDR2 FNYEAQ.

This chain joins TRBV7-2 and TRBJ2-5, with D maybe TRBD1 (6 bases). Trimming cost V 1 base and J 10 bases, with 13 bases left between them. The length of the CDR3 is 13 residues. Germline assignment: CDR1 SGHTA and CDR2 FQGNSA. CDR3 sequence reads: CASSLEVGGDQYF. Here the CDR3 DNA reads TGTGCCAGCAGCTTAGAGGTTGGGGGCGACCAGTACTTC. Variable domain in full (rest from reference TRBV7-2 and TRBJ2-5): GAGVSQSPSNKVTEKGKDVELRCDPISGHTALYWYRQSLGQGLEFLIYFQGNSAPDKSGLPSDRFSAERTGGSVSTLTIQRTQQEDSAVYLCASSLEVGGDQYFGPGTRLLVL.

This clonotype came up a few times. The DNA of the CDR3 is TGCAGTGCCCCGGACAGGACCGAGCAGTACTTC. Its protein is CSAPDRTEQYF. V usage is TRBV20-1 and J usage is TRBJ2-7; 7 positions match TRBD1. This CDR3 region has 11 residues. The germline CDR1 and CDR2 sequences are DFQATT and SNEGSKA (reference sequence). J was trimmed by 6 bases and V by 6 bases; bases with no gene match: 5.

This clonotype was seen a few times. The chain has TRBV11-2 and TRBJ2-3, with D possibly being TRBD1 or TRBD2 (5 bases each). This CDR3 is 14 amino acids long. V dropped 6 bases and J dropped 2 bases, with 12 bases sitting between them. The germline V gene has CDR1 SGHAT and CDR2 FQNNGV. CDR3 residues: CASSAGALTDTQYF. The CDR3 DNA reads as TGTGCCAGCAGTGCCGGGGCCCTCACAGATACGCAGTATTTT. Filled out from reference TRBV11-2 and TRBJ2-3, the complete variable domain reads EAGVAQSPRYKIIEKRQSVAFWCNPISGHATLYWYQQILGQGPKLLIQFQNNGVVDDSQLPKDRFSAERLKGVDSTLKIQPAKLEDSAVYLCASSAGALTDTQYFGPGTRLTVL.

The genes are TRBV7-9 and TRBJ1-2; no clear D. V gave up 2 bases and J gave up 8 bases, with 21 bases separating them. Germline values: CDR1 SEHNR, CDR2 FQNEAQ (reference sequence). The CDR3 consists of 16 residues. Here the CDR3 DNA reads TGTGCCAGCAGCTTAATCCGCGGCCCCAGGTCGAGGGGCTACACCTTC. Protein product: CASSLIRGPRSRGYTF.

The table lists this clonotype with a few counts. The J gene is TRBJ2-3, the V gene TRBV7-2, with D perhaps matching TRBD1 (5 bases). The CDR3 has 14 amino acids. Germline assignment: CDR1 SGHTA and CDR2 FQGNSA. The germline V and J ends were trimmed by 2 bases and 5 bases, with 11 bases remaining between them. CDR3 sequence reads: CASSLRQTLDTQYF. CDR3 coding DNA: TGTGCCAGCAGCTTACGACAGACCCTAGATACGCAGTATTTT.

This clonotype has at least ten counts. This chain links TRBV28 with TRBJ2-2, with TRBD2 matching over 8 bases. This CDR3 is built from 15 residues. Germline CDR1 and CDR2: MDHEN and SYDVKM. The J segment lost 2 bases and the V segment lost 7 bases, leaving 6 bases of the junction unmatched. In DNA, the CDR3 is TGTGCCAGCACCCTAGCGGGTATCAACACCGGGGAGCTGTTTTTT. Encoded protein: CASTLAGINTGELFF.

The rearrangement links TRBV15 to TRBJ2-7; tentative D call: TRBD2 (5 bases). This CDR3 is 14 amino acids long. CDR1 and CDR2 from the germline V gene are LNHNV and YYDKDF (reference sequence). Trimming stripped 0 bases from V and 5 bases from J, with 11 bases between. The CDR3 reads CATSREDRRHEQYF. The CDR3 region has the DNA TGTGCCACCAGCAGAGAAGATCGGAGGCACGAGCAGTACTTC.

CDR3 sequence (DNA): TGTGCCAGCTCCCATTCCCGGGGGGCTCGGGGTGAGCAGTACTTC. Translating it yields CASSHSRGARGEQYF. The chain has TRBV18 and TRBJ2-7; weak D call: TRBD2 (7 bases). V was clipped by 6 bases and J by 7 bases, with 22 bases between them. Germline V gene lookup returns CDR1 KGHSH and CDR2 LQKENI. CDR3 length: 15 residues.

This chain uses TRBV11-2 with TRBJ1-2; no reliable D call. The V and J ends lost 0 bases and 2 bases respectively, with 7 bases between them. The CDR3 covers 14 residues. The germline gives CDR1 SGHAT, CDR2 FQNNGV. In DNA, the CDR3 is TGTGCCAGCAGCTTAGAGTTAGGGAACTATGGCTACACCTTC. Its protein is CASSLELGNYGYTF. Complete variable domain (other parts from reference TRBV11-2 and TRBJ1-2): EAGVAQSPRYKIIEKRQSVAFWCNPISGHATLYWYQQILGQGPKLLIQFQNNGVVDDSQLPKDRFSAERLKGVDSTLKIQPAKLEDSAVYLCASSLELGNYGYTFGSGTRLTVV.

This clonotype was detected a few times. V gene TRBV29-1 combines with J gene TRBJ2-7; tentative D call: TRBD2 (5 bases). The ends were cut back, 4 bases at V and 2 bases at J, with 12 bases in the middle. This CDR3 is 13 amino acids long. CDR1 is SQVTM and CDR2 is ANQGSEA in the germline V gene. The CDR3 DNA is TGCAGCGTTGCTGGACTGGCAGCCTACGAGCAGTACTTC. Its translation: CSVAGLAAYEQYF.

In its sample, this clonotype was seen many times. The chain is built from TRBV20-1 and TRBJ2-1; D is perhaps TRBD1 (6 bases). Germline V gene lookup returns CDR1 DFQATT and CDR2 SNEGSKA (reference sequence). The CDR3 is made up of 14 amino acids. Trimming took 2 bases from V and 3 from J, leaving 11 bases between them. Written as DNA, the CDR3 is TGCAGTGCTAGACCTCAGACAGGCTACAATGAGCAGTTCTTC. Amino acid sequence: CSARPQTGYNEQFF.

This clonotype has more than one count but fewer than ten. The CDR3 loop is CASSRLAAAPRGQFF. The CDR3 region has the DNA TGTGCCAGCAGCAGACTAGCGGCTGCCCCACGAGGGCAGTTCTTC. The genes are TRBV6-6 and TRBJ2-1; 9 nucleotides match TRBD2. The CDR3 spans 15 residues. The ends lost 6 bases at V and 12 bases at J; junction bases unmatched: 15. Germline CDR1 is MNHNY and CDR2 is SVGAGI (reference sequence).

This clonotype has only a few counts. This rearrangement joins TRBV12-3 or TRBV12-4 to TRBJ1-5; 9 nucleotides align to TRBD1. The CDR3 runs 15 residues. The V segment lost 7 bases and the J segment 7 bases; nucleotides outside the gene matches: 11. The chain's CDR3 is CASTVVGTGKQPQHF. As DNA, the CDR3 is TGTGCCAGCACCGTAGTCGGGACAGGGAAACAGCCCCAGCATTTT.

This clonotype was counted only a few times. This sequence joins TRBV11-2 and TRBJ2-3, with D unclear. The CDR3 extends over 13 amino acids. V dropped 8 bases and J dropped 4 bases, with 13 bases sitting between them. The germline CDR1 and CDR2 sequences are SGHAT and FQNNGV. This CDR3 is CASSVVAADTQYF. Here the CDR3 DNA reads TGTGCCAGCTCCGTGGTGGCCGCAGATACGCAGTATTTT. The complete variable domain, with remaining parts taken from reference TRBV11-2 and TRBJ2-3, reads EAGVAQSPRYKIIEKRQSVAFWCNPISGHATLYWYQQILGQGPKLLIQFQNNGVVDDSQLPKDRFSAERLKGVDSTLKIQPAKLEDSAVYLCASSVVAADTQYFGPGTRLTVL.

This clonotype was seen a few times. This chain joins TRBV2 and TRBJ2-3, with a tentative D call TRBD2 (5 bases). Germline V gives CDR1 SNHLY, CDR2 FYNNEI. The ends were cut back, 3 bases at V and 0 bases at J, with 13 bases in the middle. The CDR3 is 16 residues long. The CDR3 DNA follows: TGTGCCAGCAGTGACGGTCTAGCCGCTAGCACAGATACGCAGTATTTT. It codes for CASSDGLAASTDTQYF.

This clonotype was detected a few times. The J gene is TRBJ1-4, the V gene TRBV20-1; unclear D gene. CDR1 and CDR2 from the germline V gene are DFQATT and SNEGSKA (reference sequence). The length of the CDR3 is 13 residues. Between the trimmed V and J ends, which lost 2 bases and 6 bases, there was a span of 10 bases. CDR3 in DNA: TGCAGTGCTAGACCCGACATAGATGAAAAACTGTTTTTT. This codes for CSARPDIDEKLFF.